This T cell receptor beta chain derives from a study of beta chain features in type 1 diabetes. Losses at the gene ends were 5 bases for V and 8 bases for J; bases not matched to a gene: 7. The CDR3 covers 13 residues. CDR1 is MNHNS and CDR2 is SASEGT in the germline V gene. Expressed TCRB transcripts were sequenced, since all the RNA that had been isolated was reverse transcribed. The assay was immunoSEQ multiplex PCR, and TCRdb's table has in-frame clones only and misses some. This table has roughly 230,000 clones, 11% appearing once. Study results and caveats: Shorter TCRB CDR3s, moderately but significantly so, were found in Type 1 diabetes patients in all four CD4+ subsets. A potential influence of HLA type upon TCRB rearrangement remained unresolved herein.

With regard to this clone: Its antigen remains unidentified.

Sequenced sample: naive CD4+ T cells from blood. The TCR comes from a man aged 30-40 years with type 1 diabetes. The V gene is TRBV6-1, the J gene TRBJ1-2; 8 nucleotides match TRBD1. The CDR3 sequence: CASSPDRASGYTF. DNA for the CDR3: TGTGCCAGCAGTCCGGACAGGGCTAGCGGCTACACCTTC.